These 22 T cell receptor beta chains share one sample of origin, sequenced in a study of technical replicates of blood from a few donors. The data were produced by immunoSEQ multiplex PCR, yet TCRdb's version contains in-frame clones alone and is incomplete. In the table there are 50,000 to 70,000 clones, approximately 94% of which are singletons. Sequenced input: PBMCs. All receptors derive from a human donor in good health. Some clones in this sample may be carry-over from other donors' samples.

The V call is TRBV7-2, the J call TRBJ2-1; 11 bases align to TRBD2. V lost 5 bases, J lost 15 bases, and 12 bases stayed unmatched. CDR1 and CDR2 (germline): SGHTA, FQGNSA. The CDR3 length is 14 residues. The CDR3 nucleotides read TGTGCCAGCAGCGCTGGGACTAGCGGCCCCGGGGGGTTCTTC. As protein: CASSAGTSGPGGFF.

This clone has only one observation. The CDR3 loop is CASRGGGDYNEQFF. The CDR3, as DNA: TGCGCCAGCAGGGGTGGTGGAGATTACAATGAGCAGTTCTTC. The chain joins TRBV4-1 to TRBJ2-1; D gene ambiguous. V was cut by 6 bases and J by 4 bases, with 13 bases left in between. CDR1 is MGHRA and CDR2 is YSYEKL in the germline V gene. This CDR3 has 14 residues.

The DNA for the CDR3 is TGTGCCAGCTCACTACTGGACAGGTCCAGTGGTCAGCCCCAGCATTTT. Encoded protein: CASSLLDRSSGQPQHF. This chain connects TRBV18 to TRBJ1-5, with 7 positions matching TRBD1. Looked up from germline, CDR1 is KGHSH and CDR2 is LQKENI. Trimming removed 4 bases from V and 6 bases from J; junction bases left unmatched: 12. The CDR3 is 16 amino acids.

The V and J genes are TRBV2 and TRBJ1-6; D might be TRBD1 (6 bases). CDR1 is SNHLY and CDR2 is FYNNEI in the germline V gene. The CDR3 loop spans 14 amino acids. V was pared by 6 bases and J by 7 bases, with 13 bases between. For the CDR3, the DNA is TGTGCCAGCAGGCCCGGGACAATCAATTCACCCCTCCACTTT. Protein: CASRPGTINSPLHF.

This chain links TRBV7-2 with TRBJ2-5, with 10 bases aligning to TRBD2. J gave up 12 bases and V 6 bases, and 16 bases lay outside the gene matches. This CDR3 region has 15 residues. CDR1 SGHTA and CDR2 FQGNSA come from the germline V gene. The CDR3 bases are TGTGCCAGCAGTTGGACCTTAGCGGGAGGCCCCGGCGAGTACTTC. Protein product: CASSWTLAGGPGEYF. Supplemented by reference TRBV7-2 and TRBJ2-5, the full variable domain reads GAGVSQSPSNKVTEKGKDVELRCDPISGHTALYWYRQSLGQGLEFLIYFQGNSAPDKSGLPSDRFSAERTGGSVSTLTIQRTQQEDSAVYLCASSWTLAGGPGEYFGPGTRLLVL.

As DNA, the CDR3 is TGTGCCAGCAGCGTAGGTCTCACAGACAAAAACATTCAGTACTTC. Translation gives CASSVGLTDKNIQYF. The chain employs TRBV9 and TRBJ2-4, with D hard to call. The germline CDR1 and CDR2 sequences are SGDLS and YYNGEE. V was shortened by 0 bases and J by 3 bases, with 10 bases between the two germline ends. The CDR3 is 15 amino acids.

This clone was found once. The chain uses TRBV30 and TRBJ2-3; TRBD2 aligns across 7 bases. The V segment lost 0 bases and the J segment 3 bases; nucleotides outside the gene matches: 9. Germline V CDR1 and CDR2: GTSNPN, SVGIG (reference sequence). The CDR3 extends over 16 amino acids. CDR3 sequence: CAWSVHGGGRTDTQYF. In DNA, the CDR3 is TGTGCCTGGAGTGTACACGGGGGAGGGAGGACAGATACGCAGTATTTT.

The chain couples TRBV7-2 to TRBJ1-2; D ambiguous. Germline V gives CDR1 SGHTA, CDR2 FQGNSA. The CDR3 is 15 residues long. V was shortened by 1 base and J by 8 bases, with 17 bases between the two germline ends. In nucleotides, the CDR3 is TGTGCCAGCAGCTTAGGTCTGGACTCCCGTCAAGGCTACACCTTC. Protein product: CASSLGLDSRQGYTF.

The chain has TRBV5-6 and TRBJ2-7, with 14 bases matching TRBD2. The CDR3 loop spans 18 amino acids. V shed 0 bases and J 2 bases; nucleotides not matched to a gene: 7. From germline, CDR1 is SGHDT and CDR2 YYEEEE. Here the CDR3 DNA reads TGTGCCAGCAGCTTGGAGGGACTAGCGGGAGACGCCCCCTACGAGCAGTACTTC. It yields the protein CASSLEGLAGDAPYEQYF.

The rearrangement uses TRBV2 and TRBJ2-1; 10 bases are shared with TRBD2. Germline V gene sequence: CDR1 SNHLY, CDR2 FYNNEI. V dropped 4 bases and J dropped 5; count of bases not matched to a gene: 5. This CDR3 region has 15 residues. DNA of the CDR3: TGTGCCAGCAGTGTGGGACTAGCGACCAACAATGAGCAGTTCTTC. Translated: CASSVGLATNNEQFF.

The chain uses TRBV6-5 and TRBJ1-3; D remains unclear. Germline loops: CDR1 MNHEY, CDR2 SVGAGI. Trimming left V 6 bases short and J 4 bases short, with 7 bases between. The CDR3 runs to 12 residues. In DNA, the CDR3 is TGTGCCAGCAGCCCTCAGGGAAACACCATATATTTT. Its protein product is CASSPQGNTIYF.

CDR3 coding DNA: TGTGCCAGCAGCCCCAACAGGGGGGCGATGAACACTGAAGCTTTCTTT. It yields the protein CASSPNRGAMNTEAFF. The chain is built from TRBV14 and TRBJ1-1; TRBD1 aligns across 8 bases. CDR3 size: 16 residues. CDR1 and CDR2 (germline): SGHDN, FVKESK. V was clipped by 4 bases and J by 0 bases; unmatched bases: 7.

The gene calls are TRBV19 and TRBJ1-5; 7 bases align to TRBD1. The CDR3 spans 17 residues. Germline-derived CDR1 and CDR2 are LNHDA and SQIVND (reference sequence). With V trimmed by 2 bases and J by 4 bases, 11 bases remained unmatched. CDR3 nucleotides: TGTGCCAGTAGTATAATTCCCGCAGGGGGGCTTAATCAGCCCCAGCATTTT. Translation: CASSIIPAGGLNQPQHF.

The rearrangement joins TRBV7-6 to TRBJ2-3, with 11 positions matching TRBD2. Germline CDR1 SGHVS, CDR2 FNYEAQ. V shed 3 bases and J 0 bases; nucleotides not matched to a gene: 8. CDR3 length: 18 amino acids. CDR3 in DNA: TGTGCCAGCAGCTTTAGCGGGGGGGCCCATAGGAGCACAGATACGCAGTATTTT. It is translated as CASSFSGGAHRSTDTQYF.

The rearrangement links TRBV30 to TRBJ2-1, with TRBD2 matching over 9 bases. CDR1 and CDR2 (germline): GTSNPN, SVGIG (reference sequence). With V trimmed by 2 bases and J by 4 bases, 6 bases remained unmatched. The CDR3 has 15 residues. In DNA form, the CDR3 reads TGTGCCTGGAGTTACCTCCTAGCGGGATACAATGAGCAGTTCTTC. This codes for CAWSYLLAGYNEQFF.

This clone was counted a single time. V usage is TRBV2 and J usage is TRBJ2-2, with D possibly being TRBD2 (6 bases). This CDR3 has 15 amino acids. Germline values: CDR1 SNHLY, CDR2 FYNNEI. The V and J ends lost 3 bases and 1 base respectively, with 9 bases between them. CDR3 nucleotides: TGTGCCAGCAGTGAGCGGGGAGTGAACACCGGGGAGCTGTTTTTT. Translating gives CASSERGVNTGELFF.

The CDR3 loop reads CASSPGGTLNTGELFF. The CDR3 DNA reads TGCGCCAGCAGCCCGGGGGGGACATTAAACACCGGGGAGCTGTTTTTT. The chain joins TRBV5-1 to TRBJ2-2; 8 nucleotides match TRBD2. Unmatched junction bases numbered 7, after V lost 4 bases and J lost 2 bases. The CDR3 spans 16 residues. Germline CDR1 SGHRS, CDR2 YFSETQ. The full variable domain, with the rest looked up from reference TRBV5-1 and TRBJ2-2, is KAGVTQTPRYLIKTRGQQVTLSCSPISGHRSVSWYQQTPGQGLQFLFEYFSETQRNKGNFPGRFSGRQFSNSRSEMNVSTLELGDSALYLCASSPGGTLNTGELFFGEGSRLTVL.

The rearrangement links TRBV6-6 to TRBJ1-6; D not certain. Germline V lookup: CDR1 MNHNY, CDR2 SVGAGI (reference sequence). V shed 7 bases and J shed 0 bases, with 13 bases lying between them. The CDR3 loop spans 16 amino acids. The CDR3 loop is CASKPQDTSYNSPLHF. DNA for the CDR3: TGTGCCAGCAAACCCCAGGATACCTCCTATAATTCACCCCTCCACTTT.

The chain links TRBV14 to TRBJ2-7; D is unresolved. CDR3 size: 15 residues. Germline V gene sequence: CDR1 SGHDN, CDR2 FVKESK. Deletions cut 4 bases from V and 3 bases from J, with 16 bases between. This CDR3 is CASSPIQRQHYEQYF. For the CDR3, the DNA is TGTGCCAGCAGCCCGATTCAGAGACAACACTACGAGCAGTACTTC.

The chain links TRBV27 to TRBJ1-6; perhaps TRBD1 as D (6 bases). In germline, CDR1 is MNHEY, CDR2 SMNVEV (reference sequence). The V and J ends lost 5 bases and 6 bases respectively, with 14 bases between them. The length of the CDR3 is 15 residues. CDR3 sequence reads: CASSHNGGGNSPLHF. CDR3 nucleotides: TGTGCCAGCAGTCACAATGGGGGCGGTAATTCACCCCTCCACTTT.

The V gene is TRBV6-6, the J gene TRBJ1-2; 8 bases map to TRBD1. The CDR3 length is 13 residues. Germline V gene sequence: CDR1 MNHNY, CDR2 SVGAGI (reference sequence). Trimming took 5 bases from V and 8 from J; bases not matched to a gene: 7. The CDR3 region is CASSNDRGAGYTF. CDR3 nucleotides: TGTGCCAGCAGTAATGACAGGGGTGCGGGCTACACCTTC.

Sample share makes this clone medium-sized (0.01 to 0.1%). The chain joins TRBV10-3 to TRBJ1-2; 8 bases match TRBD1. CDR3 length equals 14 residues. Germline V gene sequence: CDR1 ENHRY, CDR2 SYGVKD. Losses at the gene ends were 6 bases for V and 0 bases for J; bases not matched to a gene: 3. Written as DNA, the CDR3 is TGTGCCATCAGAGGACAGGGAGCTAACTATGGCTACACCTTC. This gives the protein CAIRGQGANYGYTF.